These T cell receptor beta chains were read from a single sample in a study of CD8+ T cells in alopecia areata. The assay was immunoSEQ multiplex PCR, and TCRdb's table has in-frame clones only and misses some. Here the sample spans 23,000 or so clones, around 50% being singletons. Specimen: NKG2D-high CD8+ T cells sorted from blood. The receptors were gathered from a human donor with alopecia areata. Both conserved end residues are part of each CDR3. D genes are given only for firm matches. The size entry is marked missing in some rows and otherwise reads once, few, many or a size class.

V,J,D,size,CDR3,DNA
TRBV29-1,TRBJ2-1,.,.,CSVVSPSLVREGNEQFF,TGCAGCGTTGTTAGCCCTTCACTAGTAAGGGAAGGCAATGAGCAGTTCTTC
TRBV19,TRBJ2-7,.,medium-sized,CASSKGQGGYEQYF,TGTGCCAGTAGTAAGGGGCAGGGGGGCTACGAGCAGTACTTC
TRBV5-6,TRBJ2-1,TRBD2,.,CASSLWTSGKSVGQFF,TGTGCCAGCAGCCTCTGGACTAGCGGGAAATCCGTAGGGCAGTTCTTC
TRBV28,TRBJ2-1,TRBD2,.,CASSRLPLAGGNNEQFF,TGTGCCAGCAGCCGACTACCACTAGCGGGAGGAAATAATGAGCAGTTCTTC
TRBV13,TRBJ2-7,.,.,CASSVSGAREQYF,TGTGCCAGCAGCGTTTCGGGCGCAAGGGAGCAGTACTTC
TRBV7-6,TRBJ2-7,.,.,CASSLVRENEQYF,TGTGCCAGCAGCTTAGTTCGTGAGAACGAGCAGTACTTC
TRBV14,TRBJ2-2,.,.,CASSRYSVSGELFF,TGTGCCAGCAGCCGGTACAGTGTGTCCGGGGAGCTGTTTTTT
TRBV11-2,TRBJ2-3,TRBD2,once,CASSTWSGGTSETTDTQYF,TGTGCCAGCAGCACGTGGTCGGGAGGGACTAGCGAGACCACAGATACGCAGTATTTT
TRBV5-6,TRBJ2-1,TRBD1,.,CASQQGASTYNEQFF,TGTGCCAGCCAACAGGGGGCGTCGACCTACAATGAGCAGTTCTTC
TRBV6-5,TRBJ1-5,TRBD1,.,CASSYWQGAQPQHF,TGTGCCAGCAGTTATTGGCAGGGGGCCCAGCCCCAGCATTTT
TRBV28,TRBJ1-1,.,.,CASSKGLLDTEAFF,TGTGCCAGCAGTAAGGGACTGCTCGACACTGAAGCTTTCTTT
TRBV19,TRBJ2-1,.,.,CASSMDLRGDEQFF,TGTGCCAGTAGTATGGATCTCCGCGGTGATGAGCAGTTCTTC
TRBV27,TRBJ1-1,.,few,CASSKGVEAFF,TGTGCCAGCAGTAAGGGTGTTGAAGCTTTCTTT
TRBV29-1,TRBJ2-7,.,.,CSVVPGNLGAYEQYF,TGCAGCGTTGTCCCGGGTAACTTAGGGGCCTACGAGCAGTACTTC
TRBV4-1,TRBJ2-1,.,.,CASSQVVRLFWNEQFF,TGCGCCAGCAGCCAAGTCGTTAGACTATTTTGGAATGAGCAGTTCTTC
TRBV29-1,TRBJ1-1,TRBD1,.,CSVQDRGDEAFF,TGCAGCGTGCAGGACAGGGGAGATGAAGCTTTCTTT
TRBV19,TRBJ2-1,.,.,CASSPRPLYEQFF,TGTGCCAGTAGTCCCCGGCCTCTCTATGAGCAGTTCTTC
TRBV6-1,TRBJ2-7,TRBD1,once,CASSATGVEQYF,TGTGCCAGCAGTGCAACAGGGGTCGAGCAGTACTTC
TRBV27,TRBJ2-1,.,.,CASSPGIYSYNEQFF,TGTGCCAGCAGTCCCGGGATCTACTCCTACAATGAGCAGTTCTTC
TRBV6-5,TRBJ2-3,.,.,CASSEWVADTQYF,TGTGCCAGCAGTGAATGGGTTGCAGATACGCAGTATTTT
TRBV25-1,TRBJ1-1,.,.,CASSETEYTEAFF,TGTGCCAGCAGCGAAACCGAGTACACTGAAGCTTTCTTT
TRBV29-1,TRBJ2-4,TRBD2,.,CSVGGREGRGNIQYF,TGCAGCGTGGGGGGGCGGGAGGGCCGAGGGAACATTCAGTACTTC
TRBV5-5,TRBJ2-7,TRBD1,.,CASSVGTGKYEQYF,TGTGCCAGCAGCGTGGGGACAGGCAAATACGAGCAGTACTTC
TRBV7-7,TRBJ2-7,.,.,CASSLGPITEQYF,TGTGCTAGCAGCTTAGGACCGATTACCGAGCAGTACTTC
TRBV28,TRBJ2-3,TRBD1,once,CASSSQTITGQEDLDTQYF,TGTGCCAGCAGTTCCCAAACTATAACGGGACAGGAAGATTTAGATACGCAGTATTTT
TRBV28,TRBJ2-5,.,.,CASSSGETQYF,TGTGCCAGCAGTTCAGGAGAGACCCAGTACTTC
TRBV7-9,TRBJ2-7,TRBD2,.,CASSHWTSVYEQYF,TGTGCCAGCAGCCACTGGACTAGCGTCTACGAGCAGTACTTC
TRBV10-3,TRBJ2-5,TRBD1,.,CAIRPGQVYQETQYF,TGTGCCATCAGACCGGGACAGGTGTACCAAGAGACCCAGTACTTC
TRBV5-1,TRBJ1-4,TRBD1,.,CASSAPGQGEEKLFF,TGCGCCAGCAGCGCCCCGGGACAGGGGGAAGAAAAACTGTTTTTT
TRBV29-1,TRBJ2-7,.,.,CSVEWSYEQYF,TGCAGCGTCGAGTGGAGCTACGAGCAGTACTTC
TRBV7-9,TRBJ1-2,.,few,CASSGILARYGYTF,TGTGCCAGCAGCGGAATCCTTGCGCGGTATGGCTACACCTTC
TRBV5-4,TRBJ2-7,TRBD1,few,CASSNRDRGHYEQYF,TGTGCCAGCAGTAACCGGGACAGGGGGCACTACGAGCAGTACTTC
TRBV15,TRBJ2-1,TRBD2,once,CATSRDRTSGRNEQFF,TGTGCCACCAGCAGGGATCGGACTAGCGGGAGGAATGAGCAGTTCTTC
TRBV11-2,TRBJ2-2,.,.,CASSLESRSTGELFF,TGTGCCAGCAGCTTAGAGTCTAGGAGTACCGGGGAGCTGTTTTTT
TRBV7-9,TRBJ2-2,TRBD2,few,CASPSSGRFGTGELFF,TGTGCCAGCCCGTCTAGCGGGAGGTTCGGCACCGGGGAGCTGTTTTTT
TRBV7-9,TRBJ1-6,.,.,CASSLVATNNSPLHF,TGTGCCAGCAGCTTAGTGGCGACGAATAATTCACCCCTCCACTTT